Each of the 12 T cell receptor beta chains below was sequenced from the same sample in a study of graft-versus-host responses after intestinal transplantation (TCRdb year 2021). The time point label, read with the paper, signifies: cells obtained before transplantation from donor or recipient. Library preparation employed the immunoSEQ multiplex PCR assay. TCRdb holds this immuneACCESS table with in-frame rearrangements only. Some clones are missing; in checked studies, unresolved V genes explain under half, and the rest has no known cause. The sample table holds around 19,000 clones, of which roughly a third were seen once. Of the sample, approximately 2% falls within the top ten clones. The material sequenced was alloreactive CD4+ T cells from a mixed lymphocyte reaction culture, taken before transplantation. Sample cell subset or site, as interpreted from the label and publication: CFSE-low proliferating T cells sorted from roughly 6-day pre-transplant mixed lymphocyte reaction (GvH or HvG direction). These receptors came from a human patient who was an organ donor for intestinal transplantation.

This clone was observed a handful of times. The rearrangement joins TRBV2 to TRBJ2-2; tentative D call: TRBD2 (6 bases). Germline V gene sequence: CDR1 SNHLY, CDR2 FYNNEI. The ends were cut back, 8 bases at V and 1 base at J, with 11 bases in the middle. The CDR3 has 14 amino acids. This chain's CDR3 is CASGGLGNTGELFF. CDR3 DNA: TGTGCCAGCGGGGGGTTGGGGAACACCGGGGAGCTGTTTTTT. Full variable domain (missing parts from reference TRBV2 and TRBJ2-2): EPEVTQTPSHQVTQMGQEVILRCVPISNHLYFYWYRQILGQKVEFLVSFYNNEISEKSEIFDDQFSVERPDGSNFTLKIRSTKLEDSAMYFCASGGLGNTGELFFGEGSRLTVL.

This clone has only a few counts. This chain joins TRBV7-9 and TRBJ2-3; unclear D gene. Germline CDR1 is SEHNR and CDR2 is FQNEAQ (reference sequence). The CDR3 length is 13 residues. Deletions cut 5 bases from V and 2 bases from J, with 8 bases between. CDR3 nucleotide sequence: TGTGCCAGCAGCGGGAAGGTCACAGATACGCAGTATTTT. Residues: CASSGKVTDTQYF.

CDR3 nucleotide sequence: TGTGCCAGCAGCCAAGCGGGGGGGAACACCGGGGAGCTGTTTTTT. Amino acids: CASSQAGGNTGELFF. The V call is TRBV4-2, the J call TRBJ2-2, with TRBD2 matching over 7 bases. Per the germline V gene, CDR1 is LGHNA and CDR2 is YNFKEQ. J was trimmed by 1 base and V by 1 base; bases with no gene match: 0. CDR3 length: 15 residues.

The V and J genes are TRBV6-5 and TRBJ2-6; D remains ambiguous. The CDR3 covers 15 residues. The germline gives CDR1 MNHEY, CDR2 SVGAGI. The V gene lost 5 bases and the J gene lost 0 bases, with 8 bases spanning the gap. The CDR3 nucleotides are TGTGCCAGCAGTACAAGATCCTCTGGGGCCAACGTCCTGACTTTC. Amino acids: CASSTRSSGANVLTF.

The chain joins TRBV6-5 to TRBJ2-1; D is ambiguous. The CDR3 spans 13 residues. Germline CDR1 is MNHEY and CDR2 is SVGAGI. V lost 2 bases, J lost 7 bases, and 9 bases lay in between. The CDR3: CASSYPIDNEQFF. In nucleotides, the CDR3 is TGTGCCAGCAGTTACCCCATAGATAATGAGCAGTTCTTC.

By its share, this clone is medium-sized (0.01 to 0.1%). In nucleotides, the CDR3 is TGCGCCAGCAGCTTGGCTAGCGGCTACGAGCAGTACTTC. Translated: CASSLASGYEQYF. The chain employs TRBV5-1 and TRBJ2-7, with 7 bases fitting TRBD2. Per germline, CDR1 SGHRS and CDR2 YFSETQ. The CDR3 sequence is 13 residues long. V gave up 0 bases and J gave up 3 bases; unmatched junction bases: 0.

The chain couples TRBV11-2 to TRBJ2-2; TRBD2 is a possible D gene (6 bases). Germline loops: CDR1 SGHAT, CDR2 FQNNGV. This CDR3 spans 13 amino acids. Trimming took off 5 bases at V and 7 bases at J, with 11 bases between the two ends. The CDR3 region has the DNA TGTGCCAGCAGCGCGACTAGTGTCGGGGAGCTGTTTTTT. This codes for CASSATSVGELFF.

CDR3 nucleotides: TGCGCCAGCAGCTTTGGACAAGACAACACAGATACGCAGTATTTT. Protein product: CASSFGQDNTDTQYF. The J gene is TRBJ2-3, the V gene TRBV5-1; tentatively, D is TRBD1 (5 bases). From germline, CDR1 is SGHRS and CDR2 YFSETQ. V gave up 2 bases and J gave up 2 bases, with 12 bases separating them. The CDR3 consists of 15 residues.

By sample fraction, this clone is medium-sized (0.01 to 0.1%). This rearrangement joins TRBV7-9 to TRBJ2-4; tentatively, D is TRBD1 or TRBD2 (6 bases each). This CDR3 spans 15 amino acids. Deletions cut 5 bases from V and 7 bases from J, with 18 bases between. Germline V gene lookup returns CDR1 SEHNR and CDR2 FQNEAQ (reference sequence). DNA for the CDR3: TGTGCCAGCAGCCCCCCGGGGGCTAGCCGCAACATTCAGTACTTC. This sequence encodes CASSPPGASRNIQYF.

The table lists this clone with a few counts. V usage is TRBV5-1 and J usage is TRBJ2-2; D is possibly TRBD2 (5 bases). This CDR3 spans 15 amino acids. The germline CDR1 and CDR2 sequences are SGHRS and YFSETQ. Trimming cost V 3 bases and J 0 bases, with 9 bases left between them. The CDR3 spells CASSYSVANTGELFF. As DNA, the CDR3 is TGCGCCAGCAGCTATAGCGTCGCGAACACCGGGGAGCTGTTTTTT.

The genes are TRBV21-1 and TRBJ2-5; the DNA was not used to check the table's D call, TRBD1. TRBV21-1 is designated a pseudogene. This CDR3 is built from 13 residues. CDR3 in amino acids: CASRPGGSETQYF. The CDR3 DNA is TGTGCCAGCAGACCAGGGGGCTCGGAGACCCAGTACTTC.

The gene calls are TRBV18 and TRBJ2-3; D might be TRBD2 (6 bases). The germline CDR1 and CDR2 sequences are KGHSH and LQKENI. The CDR3 length is 12 residues. V dropped 4 bases and J dropped 6 bases, with 8 bases sitting between them. CDR3 sequence: CASSQGRDTQYF. The CDR3 region has the DNA TGTGCCAGCTCACAGGGGAGGGATACGCAGTATTTT.